This note documents a single T cell receptor (beta chain) sequence. The antigen remains unidentified. This entry comes from a study of cytomegalovirus exposure and HLA in healthy donors. A multiplex PCR was run with 60 Vbeta primers and 13 Jbeta primers. Here immunoSEQ multiplex PCR was the method, and the copy in TCRdb shows in-frame clones only, minus some. The sample shows roughly 140,000 clones, around four fifths of them seen only once. Whole-study findings and limits: The number of N-insertions in an Asian-associated ancestry cluster was reportedly below the approximately 690-donor mean in a later analysis.

Germline V lookup: CDR1 MNHEY, CDR2 SMNVEV (reference sequence). The CDR3 has 14 amino acids. Trimming took off 6 bases at V and 0 bases at J, with 11 bases between the two ends. Healthy donors of bone marrow made up the group. The rearrangement uses TRBV27 and TRBJ1-2; D unresolved. The sequence came from a female donor in good health and CMV-seronegative. Material: PBMCs. The CDR3 DNA reads TGTGCCAGCAGAGAGGGCAACACTAACTATGGCTACACCTTC. It encodes CASREGNTNYGYTF.